This T cell receptor beta chain emerged from a study of blood T cells in healthy people across ages. Note on this clonotype: Its specificity is not known.

The authors ran a second PCR of about 7 to 11 cycles using a sample-barcoded 5' primer and a J-beta primer mix. Any given sample supplied a minimum of 3 million CDR3-containing paired-end reads. TCRdb re-called the 5' RACE reads with MiXCR, one entry per CDR3 protein. The sample shows about 1.4 million distinct CDR3 sequences, approximately 63% of them seen only once. Whole-study findings and limits: Estimates of diversity drawn from one million T cells were considered underestimates. Significant beta diversity loss was already apparent by age about 39, declining roughly linearly. With donor CMV status unknown, expanded clonotype changes were possibly confounded.

This CDR3 is 15 amino acids long. Unmatched junction bases numbered 6, after V lost 1 base and J lost 3 bases. Germline values: CDR1 MGHRA, CDR2 YSYEKL. The chain links TRBV4-1 to TRBJ2-7, with 7 bases lining up with TRBD1. The source material was blood. The TCR originated in a man younger than 35 in good health. CDR3 coding DNA: TGCGCCAGCAGCCAAGGACAGGGTTACCACTACGAGCAGTACTTC. Its protein product is CASSQGQGYHYEQYF.